This passage covers 20 T cell receptor beta chains from one sample sequenced in a study of blood T cell repertoires in COVID-19. Method: immunoSEQ multiplex PCR; TCRdb's copy keeps in-frame clones and lacks some. The sample holds 150,000 to 200,000 clones, about 85% seen once. The sequencing sample was made of peripheral blood. The source is a human donor with acute or convalescent COVID-19. The donor label of this sample is uncertain.

This clone was recorded only once. The junction and the germline gene differ at one end; a read error may be behind it. The chain joins TRBV2 to TRBJ1-5; D is unresolved. The germline V gene encodes CDR1 SNHLY and CDR2 FYNNEI. CDR3 length: 13 amino acids. The CDR3 region is CASTEYSNQPQHF. Written as DNA, the CDR3 is TGTGCCAGCACTGAATATAGCAATCAGCCCCAGCATTTT.

J is TRBJ1-2 and V is TRBV3-1 (or the pseudogene TRBV3-2); no clear D. Germline CDR1 reads LGHDT; CDR2 reads YNNKEL (reference sequence). Deletions cut 1 base from V and 4 bases from J, with 13 bases between. This CDR3 is 15 amino acids long. The CDR3 region is CASSQVRRAIYGYTF. For the CDR3, the DNA is TGTGCCAGCAGCCAAGTTCGGCGGGCCATCTATGGCTACACCTTC.

This clone was seen more than once but under ten times. This chain connects TRBV12-5 to TRBJ1-2; 10 nucleotides match TRBD1. This CDR3 comprises 16 residues. Germline V gene lookup returns CDR1 LGHNT and CDR2 FRNRAP. V dropped 1 base and J dropped 2; count of bases not matched to a gene: 4. The CDR3 bases are TGTGCTAGTGGTTTGGGGCCGGGACAGGGGAACTATGGCTACACCTTC. This encodes CASGLGPGQGNYGYTF.

The V and J genes are TRBV6-6 and TRBJ2-7; 9 positions match TRBD1. Germline assignment: CDR1 MNHNY and CDR2 SVGAGI (reference sequence). There are 14 residues in the CDR3. V was pared by 4 bases and J by 5 bases, with 6 bases of the junction left unmatched. The CDR3 loop reads CASSLRDRVNEQYF. Written as DNA, the CDR3 is TGTGCCAGCAGTTTGAGGGACAGGGTCAACGAGCAGTACTTC.

The chain recombines TRBV3-1 (or the pseudogene TRBV3-2) with TRBJ2-2; D gene ambiguous. Germline lookup yields CDR1 LGHDT and CDR2 YNNKEL (reference sequence). This CDR3 has 14 residues. Between the trimmed V and J ends, which lost 3 bases and 5 bases, there was a span of 10 bases. The CDR3 coding sequence is TGTGCCAGCAGCCAGTCAGGAAGAACCGGGGAGCTGTTTTTT. Translation: CASSQSGRTGELFF.

The chain links TRBV24-1 to TRBJ1-3; possible D gene TRBD1, 6 bases. V was clipped by 3 bases and J by 3 bases, with 11 bases between them. The CDR3 length is 15 residues. Germline V gene lookup returns CDR1 KGHDR and CDR2 SFDVKD. The CDR3 loop reads CATSDDRLGGNTIYF. The CDR3 DNA reads as TGTGCCACCAGTGATGACAGGTTGGGTGGAAACACCATATATTTT.

The J gene is TRBJ1-3, the V gene TRBV3-1 (or the pseudogene TRBV3-2); D uncertain. CDR1 LGHDT and CDR2 YNNKEL come from the germline V gene (reference sequence). Trimming removed 4 bases at V and 0 bases at J, with 10 bases between. The CDR3 is made up of 15 amino acids. The CDR3 bases are TGTGCCAGCAGCCTAGGACGGGGCTCTGGAAACACCATATATTTT. Its translation is CASSLGRGSGNTIYF.

The chain recombines TRBV7-6 with TRBJ2-5, with 10 bases identical to TRBD2. There are 18 residues in the CDR3. Unmatched junction bases numbered 15, after V lost 3 bases and J lost 5 bases. Germline values: CDR1 SGHVS, CDR2 FNYEAQ. The CDR3 is CASSFGPSGGGRGETQYF. CDR3 coding DNA: TGTGCCAGCAGCTTTGGTCCAAGCGGGGGGGGCCGCGGTGAGACCCAGTACTTC. The variable domain in full, with the rest retrieved from reference TRBV7-6 and TRBJ2-5, is GAGVSQSPRYKVTKRGQDVALRCDPISGHVSLYWYRQALGQGPEFLTYFNYEAQQDKSGLPNDRFSAERPEGSISTLTIQRTEQRDSAMYRCASSFGPSGGGRGETQYFGPGTRLLVL.

The gene calls are TRBV7-3 and TRBJ1-5; TRBD1 is a possible D gene (6 bases). This CDR3 is 14 amino acids long. Trimming removed 3 bases at V and 7 bases at J, with 13 bases between. Germline V gene data show CDR1 as SGHTA and CDR2 as FQGTGA. The chain's CDR3 is CASSLTGGRQPQHF. Written as DNA, the CDR3 is TGTGCCAGCAGCTTGACAGGTGGGAGACAGCCCCAGCATTTT.

The CDR3 DNA reads as TGTGCCAGCAGAGACAGGGGGTACGAGCAGTACTTC. Translated: CASRDRGYEQYF. The chain uses TRBV6-5 and TRBJ2-7, with TRBD1 matching over 9 bases. This CDR3 region has 12 residues. V trimming: 6 bases; J trimming: 4 bases; junction bases outside the gene matches: 1. The germline gives CDR1 MNHEY, CDR2 SVGAGI.

The J gene is TRBJ1-1, the V gene TRBV14; D unclear. The CDR3 is 14 residues long. Germline CDR1 is SGHDN and CDR2 is FVKESK. V lost 4 bases, J lost 4 bases, and 13 bases lay in between. The CDR3 DNA reads as TGTGCCAGCAGCCTCGCGGCTCAGAGCACTGAAGCTTTCTTT. Translation: CASSLAAQSTEAFF.

This clone has a single count. The chain has TRBV18 and TRBJ2-7; TRBD1 agrees at 9 bases. V lost 2 bases and J lost 0; bases outside the gene matches: 11. The CDR3 extends over 18 amino acids. Germline V gene data show CDR1 as KGHSH and CDR2 as LQKENI. CDR3 sequence reads: CASSPGKGQGTSSYEQYF. CDR3 DNA sequence: TGTGCCAGCTCACCAGGGAAGGGACAGGGAACCAGCTCCTACGAGCAGTACTTC.

The genes are TRBV10-1 and TRBJ1-5; D gene unclear. This CDR3 comprises 12 residues. Between the trimmed V and J ends, which lost 3 bases and 7 bases, there was a span of 7 bases. CDR1 WNHNN and CDR2 SYGVQD come from the germline V gene (reference sequence). In nucleotides, the CDR3 is TGCGCCAGCAGTGAAGTCGGGCAGCCCCAGCATTTT. Translating gives CASSEVGQPQHF.

The CDR3 sequence is CASRLNRGMNTEAFF. In DNA, the CDR3 is TGTGCCAGCAGATTAAACAGGGGGATGAACACTGAAGCTTTCTTT. V usage is TRBV6-5 and J usage is TRBJ1-1, with 8 bases matching TRBD1. Trimming cost V 6 bases and J 0 bases; bases outside gene matches: 6. The V gene's germline CDR1 is MNHEY and CDR2 SVGAGI. The CDR3 has 15 residues.

The chain has TRBV10-3 and TRBJ1-1, with D possibly matching TRBD1 (5 bases). Trimming pared 6 bases from V and 1 base from J, leaving 9 bases between. The CDR3 has 13 amino acids. CDR1 is ENHRY, CDR2 SYGVKD, per germline. CDR3: CAISATGNTEAFF. As DNA, the CDR3 is TGTGCCATCAGCGCTACAGGGAACACTGAAGCTTTCTTT.

The chain couples TRBV29-1 to TRBJ2-1, with D unclear. This CDR3 contains 14 residues. V was trimmed by 4 bases and J by 0 bases, leaving 10 bases between them. Per the germline V gene, CDR1 is SQVTM and CDR2 is ANQGSEA. The CDR3 DNA is TGCAGCGTTGTAACCTCGAGCTCCTACAATGAGCAGTTCTTC. Protein: CSVVTSSSYNEQFF.

The V gene is TRBV6-1, the J gene TRBJ2-7, with 13 bases aligning to TRBD2. This CDR3 spans 15 amino acids. Germline V gene data show CDR1 as MNHNS and CDR2 as SASEGT. V dropped 3 bases and J dropped 11; count of bases not matched to a gene: 10. CDR3 residues: CASSERPGLAGVEYF. For the CDR3, the DNA is TGTGCCAGCAGTGAGCGCCCTGGACTAGCGGGGGTTGAGTACTTC.

V and J are TRBV3-1 (or the pseudogene TRBV3-2) and TRBJ1-5; D unresolved. Between the trimmed V and J ends, which lost 0 bases and 11 bases, there was a span of 17 bases. CDR3 length: 15 residues. Germline loops: CDR1 LGHDT, CDR2 YNNKEL (reference sequence). DNA for the CDR3: TGTGCCAGCAGCCAAGAGAGTGCTCGTAGGGAGGCCCAGCATTTT. Translation: CASSQESARREAQHF.

The count of this clone is one. The rearrangement uses TRBV14 and TRBJ1-6; D gene ambiguous. V was pared by 0 bases and J by 9 bases, with 6 bases between. The CDR3 length is 13 residues. CDR1 is SGHDN and CDR2 is FVKESK in the germline V gene. The CDR3 loop is CASSQDWSSPLHF. DNA of the CDR3: TGTGCCAGCAGCCAAGATTGGAGTTCACCCCTCCACTTT.

This chain connects TRBV5-4 to TRBJ2-1, with TRBD2 matching over 9 bases. CDR3 length: 16 amino acids. The V gene's germline CDR1 is SGHNT and CDR2 YYREEE (reference sequence). J was trimmed by 0 bases and V by 5 bases; bases with no gene match: 6. The CDR3 DNA is TGTGCCAGCAGTGAGGGCGGGGGGGCCTCCTACAATGAGCAGTTCTTC. Protein sequence: CASSEGGGASYNEQFF.